The 17 T cell receptor beta chains listed next were all sequenced from one sample in a study of beta chain features in type 1 diabetes. The antigens for these receptors are not known. Study results and caveats: In all four CD4+ subsets, TCRB CDR3 length was significantly, moderately reduced in type 1 diabetes.

Expressed TCRB transcripts were sequenced because the isolated RNA had all been reverse transcribed beforehand. This table comes from immunoSEQ multiplex PCR, and its TCRdb copy is limited to in-frame clones, with some not included. The sample lists hundreds of thousands of clones, more than 12% occurring once. The sample comprised naive CD4+ T cells from blood. These TCRs come from a man between 18 and 29 years old with type 1 diabetes.

Only a few counts were recorded for this clone. This sequence joins TRBV13 and TRBJ2-3; D unclear. This CDR3 comprises 11 residues. Trimming shortened V by 5 bases and J by 3 bases, and 3 bases separated the two germline ends. The V gene's germline CDR1 is PRHDT and CDR2 FYEKMQ (reference sequence). This CDR3 is CASSDTDTQYF. CDR3 DNA sequence: TGTGCCAGCAGCGATACAGATACGCAGTATTTT.

This clone was detected a few times. The genes are TRBV6-5 and TRBJ1-3, with D uncertain. The V end was cut by 3 bases, the J end by 0 bases, with 9 bases between. Germline assignment: CDR1 MNHEY and CDR2 SVGAGI. The CDR3 contains 15 residues. This chain's CDR3 is CASSYWTASGNTIYF. In DNA, the CDR3 is TGTGCCAGCAGTTATTGGACGGCCTCTGGAAACACCATATATTTT.

J is TRBJ2-4 and V is TRBV6-1; D uncertain. V shed 5 bases and J shed 9 bases, with 14 bases lying between them. The CDR3 consists of 13 residues. The germline V gene has CDR1 MNHNS and CDR2 SASEGT. CDR3 nucleotides: TGTGCCAGCAGTTTCGGACGGACGGGCATTCAGTACTTC. Amino acid sequence: CASSFGRTGIQYF.

There are a few counts of this clone. Distinct nucleotide sequences in the sample also encode this CDR3. The chain is built from TRBV5-6 and TRBJ1-1, with D possibly being TRBD1 (5 bases). The germline gives CDR1 SGHDT, CDR2 YYEEEE. V dropped 1 base and J dropped 5 bases, with 9 bases sitting between them. There are 13 residues in the CDR3. CDR3 sequence (DNA): TGTGCCAGCAGCTTGATGGGGGGAACTGAAGCTTTCTTT. It encodes CASSLMGGTEAFF. Variable domain in full (rest from reference TRBV5-6 and TRBJ1-1): DAGVTQSPTHLIKTRGQQVTLRCSPKSGHDTVSWYQQALGQGPQFIFQYYEEEERQRGNFPDRFSGHQFPNYSSELNVNALLLGDSALYLCASSLMGGTEAFFGQGTRLTVV.

The chain has TRBV5-6 and TRBJ1-2; possibly TRBD1 for D (5 bases). The CDR3 runs 13 residues. CDR1 is SGHDT, CDR2 YYEEEE, per germline. Deletions cut 4 bases from V and 3 bases from J, with 10 bases between. Written as DNA, the CDR3 is TGTGCCAGCAGCCCGGGACGTTACTATGGCTACACCTTC. It codes for CASSPGRYYGYTF.

The rearrangement joins TRBV7-9 to TRBJ2-5; 10 bases fit TRBD2. This CDR3 is 15 amino acids long. Losses at the gene ends were 5 bases for V and 0 bases for J; bases not matched to a gene: 3. Germline V gene lookup returns CDR1 SEHNR and CDR2 FQNEAQ (reference sequence). In DNA, the CDR3 is TGTGCCAGCAGCATAGGACTAGCGGACCAAGAGACCCAGTACTTC. Its translation is CASSIGLADQETQYF.

This clone was seen a handful of times. The rearrangement uses TRBV5-4 and TRBJ1-1; the D gene is possibly TRBD1 (5 bases). CDR3 length: 14 amino acids. The V gene's germline CDR1 is SGHNT and CDR2 YYREEE (reference sequence). V lost 1 base and J 6 bases, leaving 13 bases between the germline ends. This CDR3 is CASSLPRDQSEAFF. In DNA form, the CDR3 reads TGTGCCAGCAGCTTGCCTCGGGACCAATCTGAAGCTTTCTTT. Together with reference TRBV5-4 and TRBJ1-1, the CDR3 gives the full variable domain: ETGVTQSPTHLIKTRGQQVTLRCSSQSGHNTVSWYQQALGQGPQFIFQYYREEENGRGNFPPRFSGLQFPNYSSELNVNALELDDSALYLCASSLPRDQSEAFFGQGTRLTVV.

This clone was seen more than once but under ten times. The gene calls are TRBV5-1 and TRBJ2-1, with TRBD2 matching over 9 bases. The CDR3 totals 14 residues. J was trimmed by 6 bases and V by 4 bases; bases with no gene match: 5. Germline values: CDR1 SGHRS, CDR2 YFSETQ. CDR3 loop: CASSVAGVGNEQFF. As DNA, the CDR3 is TGCGCCAGCAGCGTAGCGGGAGTGGGCAATGAGCAGTTCTTC.

This clone was observed a handful of times. The chain couples TRBV7-3 to TRBJ2-3; the D is unclear. CDR3 size: 14 residues. The ends were cut back, 5 bases at V and 3 bases at J, with 12 bases in the middle. Germline V lookup: CDR1 SGHTA, CDR2 FQGTGA. For the CDR3, the DNA is TGTGCCAGCAGCCCGGACCCTGGGACAGATACGCAGTATTTT. Protein product: CASSPDPGTDTQYF. The full variable domain, its missing parts supplied by reference TRBV7-3 and TRBJ2-3, is GAGVSQTPSNKVTEKGKYVELRCDPISGHTALYWYRQSLGQGPEFLIYFQGTGAADDSGLPNDRFFAVRPEGSVSTLKIQRTERGDSAVYLCASSPDPGTDTQYFGPGTRLTVL.

This sequence joins TRBV5-8 and TRBJ1-2; 9 bases match TRBD1. The ends lost 6 bases at V and 6 bases at J; junction bases unmatched: 9. Germline V CDR1 and CDR2: SGHTS, YDEGEE. CDR3 length: 14 residues. The CDR3 sequence is CASTLLGQGDGYTF. DNA for the CDR3: TGTGCCAGCACCCTCTTGGGACAGGGAGATGGCTACACCTTC. Supplemented by reference TRBV5-8 and TRBJ1-2, the full variable domain reads EAGVTQSPTHLIKTRGQQATLRCSPISGHTSVYWYQQALGLGLQFLLWYDEGEERNRGNFPPRFSGRQFPNYSSELNVNALELEDSALYLCASTLLGQGDGYTFGSGTRLTVV.

In regard to this clone: At the DNA level, this CDR3 is encoded by other sequences in the same sample as well. V gene TRBV18 combines with J gene TRBJ1-1; 8 bases are shared with TRBD1. Trimming took 3 bases from V and 10 from J; bases not matched to a gene: 1. This CDR3 region has 11 residues. From germline, CDR1 is KGHSH and CDR2 LQKENI. The CDR3 DNA is TGTGCCAGCTCACCCGACAGGGGAGCTTTCTTT. It translates to CASSPDRGAFF.

The table lists this clone with a few counts. The gene calls are TRBV19 and TRBJ2-7, with TRBD1 matching over 9 bases. The CDR3 totals 14 residues. Germline V gene lookup returns CDR1 LNHDA and CDR2 SQIVND (reference sequence). V dropped 4 bases and J dropped 3; count of bases not matched to a gene: 4. CDR3 bases: TGTGCCAGTAGTACGAGGACAGGGGTCTACGAGCAGTACTTC. This encodes CASSTRTGVYEQYF.

This clone was detected only a few times. This chain links TRBV9 with TRBJ2-1; 12 nucleotides agree with TRBD2. Germline CDR1 reads SGDLS; CDR2 reads YYNGEE. The CDR3 totals 15 residues. The J segment lost 3 bases and the V segment lost 6 bases, leaving 4 bases of the junction unmatched. CDR3 DNA sequence: TGTGCCAGCACCATACTAGCGGGAGGCTACAATGAGCAGTTCTTC. Amino acids: CASTILAGGYNEQFF.

This clone was counted between two and nine times. This sequence joins TRBV7-2 and TRBJ2-1, with 9 bases that match TRBD2. Germline lookup yields CDR1 SGHTA and CDR2 FQGNSA. The trim removed 3 bases at V and 6 bases at J, leaving 0 bases unmatched. The CDR3 extends over 13 amino acids. The CDR3 protein is CASSFSGSNEQFF. In DNA form, the CDR3 reads TGTGCCAGCAGCTTTAGCGGGAGCAATGAGCAGTTCTTC.

This chain joins TRBV7-2 and TRBJ2-7; TRBD1 matches 12 bases. CDR1 is SGHTA, CDR2 FQGNSA, per germline. This CDR3 region has 14 residues. The V segment lost 5 bases and the J segment 6 bases; nucleotides outside the gene matches: 5. In DNA form, the CDR3 reads TGTGCCAGCAGCACCGGGACAGGGGGCCTCGAGCAGTACTTC. It encodes CASSTGTGGLEQYF.

This chain joins TRBV7-9 and TRBJ1-1; 7 bases agree with TRBD1. Per the germline V gene, CDR1 is SEHNR and CDR2 is FQNEAQ (reference sequence). The CDR3 spans 13 residues. After removal of 10 bases from V and 2 bases from J, the junction contained 7 bases not matched to a gene. CDR3 protein: CANQGQDNTEAFF. DNA of the CDR3: TGTGCCAACCAAGGACAGGATAACACTGAAGCTTTCTTT.

In this sample, this clone turned up a few times. The chain carries TRBV9 and TRBJ2-3; no definite D call. V was trimmed by 4 bases and J by 2 bases, leaving 11 bases between them. The CDR3 consists of 14 residues. Germline-derived CDR1 and CDR2 are SGDLS and YYNGEE. CDR3 in amino acids: CASSSRTPTDTQYF. In nucleotides, the CDR3 is TGTGCCAGCAGCTCCCGGACGCCCACAGATACGCAGTATTTT.